The rows below give T cell receptor beta chains drawn from one sample of a study of Ad26.COV2.S vaccination and SARS-CoV-2 variants. Here immunoSEQ multiplex PCR was the method, and the copy in TCRdb shows in-frame clones only, minus some. The sample holds a few hundred thousand clones, roughly 84% seen once. The source was peripheral blood, collected in a trial of Ad26.COV2.S vaccine versus placebo. These receptors originate from a person between 18 and 60 years old who received the Ad26.COV2.S COVID-19 vaccine or a placebo. Each CDR3 is given with its conserved first and last residue. The D gene is left open where the match is weak. Clone sizes are given selectively: once, few, many, or a class where the clone is expanded.

len	v_gene	d_gene	abundance	j_gene	CDR3aa	CDR3nt
14	TRBV9	TRBD2	NA	TRBJ2-3	CATSGLARGDTQYF	TGTGCCACCTCGGGACTAGCGAGGGGGGATACGCAGTATTTT
17	TRBV5-4	NA	NA	TRBJ2-3	CASSLGWGGSSTDTQYF	TGTGCCAGCAGCTTGGGTTGGGGCGGTTCTAGCACAGATACGCAGTATTTT
16	TRBV7-8	TRBD1	few	TRBJ1-2	CASSSEDRSTNYGYTF	TGTGCCAGCAGCTCGGAGGACAGGTCCACTAACTATGGCTACACCTTC
16	TRBV4-3	TRBD1	NA	TRBJ1-6	CASSQATGVRRSPLHF	TGCGCCAGCAGCCAAGCGACAGGGGTTCGACGTTCACCCCTCCACTTT
16	TRBV7-8	TRBD1	few	TRBJ1-1	CASSSQGARMNTEAFF	TGTGCCAGCAGTTCTCAGGGGGCTAGGATGAACACTGAAGCTTTCTTT
14	TRBV7-9	TRBD1	NA	TRBJ1-5	CASSKGQPNQPQHF	TGTGCCAGCAGCAAGGGACAGCCCAATCAGCCCCAGCATTTT
15	TRBV11-2	TRBD1	NA	TRBJ1-3	CASTSRDRVGNTIYF	TGTGCCAGCACCTCAAGGGACAGGGTGGGAAACACCATATATTTT
17	TRBV7-6	TRBD2	NA	TRBJ2-1	CASSLESGGGAYNEQFF	TGTGCCAGCAGCTTAGAGAGCGGCGGGGGGGCGTACAATGAGCAGTTCTTC
12	TRBV5-5	NA	NA	TRBJ2-1	CASSRPPLEQFF	TGTGCCAGCAGCCGACCCCCATTGGAGCAGTTCTTC
17	TRBV28	NA	NA	TRBJ1-2	CASSRNDGWGTNYGYTF	TGTGCCAGCAGCCGTAATGACGGTTGGGGGACTAACTATGGCTACACCTTC
17	TRBV10-3	TRBD1	NA	TRBJ1-5	CAISESGQGRGNQPQHF	TGTGCCATCAGTGAGTCGGGACAGGGTAGGGGCAATCAGCCCCAGCATTTT
12	TRBV4-3	NA	NA	TRBJ2-1	CASSQGPGEQFF	TGCGCCAGCAGCCAAGGCCCAGGGGAGCAGTTCTTC
12	TRBV19	NA	NA	TRBJ1-4	CASSGDNEKLFF	TGTGCCAGTAGCGGGGACAATGAAAAACTGTTTTTT
14	TRBV5-1	TRBD1	NA	TRBJ1-4	CASSFGQGAEKLFF	TGCGCCAGCAGCTTTGGACAGGGGGCTGAAAAACTGTTTTTT
16	TRBV30	NA	NA	TRBJ1-5	CAWSVRGTPSNQPQHF	TGTGCCTGGAGTGTACGGGGGACACCTAGCAATCAGCCCCAGCATTTT
12	TRBV7-2	NA	NA	TRBJ2-3	CASSLGTDTQYF	TGTGCCAGCAGCTTAGGCACAGATACGCAGTATTTT
15	TRBV6-5	NA	NA	TRBJ2-1	CAASTSGQGNNEQFF	TGTGCCGCTTCTACCTCGGGGCAGGGAAACAATGAGCAGTTCTTC
17	TRBV7-9	NA	NA	TRBJ2-6	CASSHPQRVSGANVLTF	TGTGCCAGCTCCCACCCTCAAAGGGTATCTGGGGCCAACGTCCTGACTTTC
14	TRBV30	NA	NA	TRBJ1-2	CAWRDTYPRYGYTF	TGTGCCTGGCGGGACACCTACCCTCGCTATGGCTACACCTTC
16	TRBV4-1	TRBD2	once	TRBJ2-1	CASFGTGLAGGDSQFF	TGCGCCAGCTTTGGGACGGGACTAGCGGGGGGGGATTCACAGTTCTTC